This TCR beta chain was sequenced for a study of T-cell memory formation after mild COVID-19. Overall study: Among the donors, TCR clusters were largely specific to each donor.

There are a few counts of this clonotype. What it recognizes is unknown. Employing constant-segment primers, 5'RACE generated TCR alpha and TCR beta cDNA libraries bearing sample barcodes and UMIs. One entry per CDR3 protein, called by TCRdb with MiXCR from the 5' RACE reads. This table holds about 340,000 distinct CDR3 sequences, roughly 13% found once. The CDR3 totals 13 residues. Germline V CDR1 and CDR2: SGHDT, YYEEEE. V was cut by 3 bases and J by 2 bases, with 7 bases left in between. General observations from the study: Pre-infection memory carried some responding clones, suggesting that cross-reactive memory joined. The main location of contracting CD4+ clones was CM and EM, and that of contracting CD8+ clones was EMRA.

The receptor was isolated from a man in his late teens or twenties who had mild COVID-19 (a few samples of this study predate the infection). Cell type and time point are not known. Material for sequencing was PBMCs or a T cell subset sorted from them (not recorded which). This rearrangement joins TRBV5-6 to TRBJ2-3; tentative D call: TRBD1 (6 bases). The CDR3 here is CASSWTVTDTQYF. The CDR3 bases are TGTGCCAGCAGCTGGACAGTCACAGATACGCAGTATTTT.